The count of the clone carrying this T cell receptor (beta chain) is one. Its matching antigen is unknown. These data are taken from a study of cytomegalovirus exposure and HLA in healthy donors. Study results and limitations: In a later analysis, at a false discovery rate of 0.05, under 20,000 TCR beta sequences matched HLA alleles.

With V trimmed by 0 bases and J by 2 bases, 8 bases remained unmatched. This CDR3 spans 18 amino acids. From germline, CDR1 is LGHNA and CDR2 YNFKEQ. Both 60 Vbeta primers and 13 Jbeta primers went into the PCR. This table comes from immunoSEQ multiplex PCR, and its TCRdb copy is limited to in-frame clones, with some not included. The profile shows around 86,000 clones, 75% to 80% of them singletons. This sequence joins TRBV4-2 and TRBJ2-5; TRBD2 matches at 11 bases. The sequence was collected from a female donor in good health and CMV-seronegative. Sequencing was performed on PBMCs. CDR3 sequence: CASSQDGASGRYQETQYF. The CDR3, as DNA: TGTGCCAGCAGCCAAGATGGGGCTAGCGGGAGGTATCAAGAGACCCAGTACTTC.